The source of this TCR beta chain is a study of OX40 agonist ivuxolimab in advanced cancers. Looking at the study overall: Intravenous ivuxolimab at 0.01 to 10 mg/kg was given to patients every 2 weeks. One patient with hepatocellular carcinoma and two with cutaneous melanoma, three in all, had partial responses. Study-level results: Also showing low normalized T-cell clonal expansion were some of the nonresponders.

TCRdb's table, derived via immunoSEQ multiplex PCR, lists solely in-frame clones and lacks some. The repertoire holds under 30,000 clones, about nine tenths seen once, with approximately 22% in the top ten. CDR3 length equals 14 residues. CDR1 and CDR2 (germline): MNHEY, SMNVEV (reference sequence). Trimming cost V 0 bases and J 2 bases, with 7 bases left between them. The sampling schedule covered blood at baseline, cycle 4 day 1, and cycle 7 day 1. Comments on this clone: Its matching antigen is unknown.

Here the sequenced sample was CD4+ or CD8+ T cells sorted from blood, taken in a trial of the OX40 agonist ivuxolimab. The V gene is TRBV27, the J gene TRBJ1-2; possibly TRBD1 for D (5 bases). This sequence originates from an adult with an advanced solid tumor such as melanoma, head and neck, liver or kidney cancer. The CDR3 loop reads CASSLSGQNYGYTF. The CDR3 nucleotides are TGTGCCAGCAGTTTATCGGGGCAGAACTATGGCTACACCTTC.